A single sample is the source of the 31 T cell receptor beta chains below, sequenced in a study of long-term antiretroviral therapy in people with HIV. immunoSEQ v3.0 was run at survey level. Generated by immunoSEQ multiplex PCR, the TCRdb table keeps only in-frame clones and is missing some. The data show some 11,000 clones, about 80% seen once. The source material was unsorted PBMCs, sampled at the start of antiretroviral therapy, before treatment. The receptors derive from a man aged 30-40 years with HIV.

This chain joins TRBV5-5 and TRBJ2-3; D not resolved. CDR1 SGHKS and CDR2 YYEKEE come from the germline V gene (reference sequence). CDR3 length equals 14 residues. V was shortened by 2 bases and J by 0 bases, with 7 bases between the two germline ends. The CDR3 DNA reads TGTGCCAGCAGCTTAGGTGGGAGCACAGATACGCAGTATTTT. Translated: CASSLGGSTDTQYF.

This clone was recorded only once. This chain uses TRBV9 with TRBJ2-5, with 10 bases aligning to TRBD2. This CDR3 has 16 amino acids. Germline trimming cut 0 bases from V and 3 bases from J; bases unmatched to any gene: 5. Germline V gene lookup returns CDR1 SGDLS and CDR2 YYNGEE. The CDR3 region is CASSVEASGGKETQYF. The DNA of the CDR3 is TGTGCCAGCAGCGTAGAGGCTAGCGGGGGTAAAGAGACCCAGTACTTC.

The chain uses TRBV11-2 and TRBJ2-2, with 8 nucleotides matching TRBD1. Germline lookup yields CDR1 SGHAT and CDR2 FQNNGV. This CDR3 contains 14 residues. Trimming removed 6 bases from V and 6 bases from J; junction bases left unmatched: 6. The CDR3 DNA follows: TGTGCCAGCAGATACACAGGGGGTTCCGGGGAGCTGTTTTTT. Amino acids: CASRYTGGSGELFF.

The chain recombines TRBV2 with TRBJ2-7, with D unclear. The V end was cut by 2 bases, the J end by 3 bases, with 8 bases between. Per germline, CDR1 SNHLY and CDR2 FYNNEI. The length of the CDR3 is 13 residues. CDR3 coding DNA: TGTGCCAGCAGTGAACCTTTTAACTACGAGCAGTACTTC. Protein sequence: CASSEPFNYEQYF.

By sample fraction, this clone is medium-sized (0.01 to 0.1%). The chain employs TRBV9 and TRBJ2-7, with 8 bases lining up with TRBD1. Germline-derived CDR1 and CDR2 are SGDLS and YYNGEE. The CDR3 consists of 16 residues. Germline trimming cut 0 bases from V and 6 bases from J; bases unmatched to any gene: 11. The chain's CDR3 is CASSVAPQGAVGEQYF. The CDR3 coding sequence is TGTGCCAGCAGCGTAGCCCCGCAGGGGGCCGTGGGCGAGCAGTACTTC.

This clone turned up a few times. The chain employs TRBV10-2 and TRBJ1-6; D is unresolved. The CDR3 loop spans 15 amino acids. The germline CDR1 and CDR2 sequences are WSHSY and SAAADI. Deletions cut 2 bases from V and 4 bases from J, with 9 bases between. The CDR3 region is CASSESQTYNSPLHF. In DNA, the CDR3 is TGCGCCAGCAGTGAGAGTCAGACTTATAATTCACCCCTCCACTTT.

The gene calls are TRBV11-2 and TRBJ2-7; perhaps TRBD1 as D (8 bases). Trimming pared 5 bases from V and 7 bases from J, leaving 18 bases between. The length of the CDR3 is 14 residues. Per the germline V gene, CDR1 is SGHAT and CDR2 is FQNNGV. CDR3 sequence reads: CASSTQGGVREQYF. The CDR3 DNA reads TGTGCCAGCAGCACACAGGGGGGGGTGCGGGAGCAGTACTTC.

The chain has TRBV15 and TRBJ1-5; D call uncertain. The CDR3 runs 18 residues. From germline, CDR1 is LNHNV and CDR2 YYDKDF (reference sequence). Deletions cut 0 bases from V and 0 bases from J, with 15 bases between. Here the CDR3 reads CATSREMLASYSNQPQHF. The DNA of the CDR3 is TGTGCCACCAGCAGAGAAATGCTAGCGTCCTATAGCAATCAGCCCCAGCATTTT.

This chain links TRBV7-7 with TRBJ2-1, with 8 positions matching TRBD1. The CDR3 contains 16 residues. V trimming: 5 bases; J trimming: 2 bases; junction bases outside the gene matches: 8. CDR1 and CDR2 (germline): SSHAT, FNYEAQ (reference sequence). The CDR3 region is CASSPGGGQAYNEQFF. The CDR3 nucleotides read TGTGCCAGCAGCCCCGGTGGGGGACAGGCCTACAATGAGCAGTTCTTC.

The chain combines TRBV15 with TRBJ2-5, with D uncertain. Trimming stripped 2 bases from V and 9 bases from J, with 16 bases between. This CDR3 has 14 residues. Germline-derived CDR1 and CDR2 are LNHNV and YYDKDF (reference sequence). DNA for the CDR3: TGTGCCACCAGCAGACTATCAGACCCCGAGGCCCAGTACTTC. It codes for CATSRLSDPEAQYF.

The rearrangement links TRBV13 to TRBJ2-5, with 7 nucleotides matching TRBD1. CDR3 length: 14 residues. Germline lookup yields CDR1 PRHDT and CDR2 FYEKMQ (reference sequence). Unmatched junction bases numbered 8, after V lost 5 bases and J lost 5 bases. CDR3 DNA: TGTGCCAGCAGCGGGACAGCTGATGAGGAGACCCAGTACTTC. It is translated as CASSGTADEETQYF.

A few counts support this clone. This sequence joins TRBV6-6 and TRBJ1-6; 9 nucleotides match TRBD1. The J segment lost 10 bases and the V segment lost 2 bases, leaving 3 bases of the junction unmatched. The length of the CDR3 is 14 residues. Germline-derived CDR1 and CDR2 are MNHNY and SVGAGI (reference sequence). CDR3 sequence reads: CASSYDRGSSPLHF. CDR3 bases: TGTGCCAGCAGTTACGACAGGGGGAGCTCACCCCTCCACTTT.

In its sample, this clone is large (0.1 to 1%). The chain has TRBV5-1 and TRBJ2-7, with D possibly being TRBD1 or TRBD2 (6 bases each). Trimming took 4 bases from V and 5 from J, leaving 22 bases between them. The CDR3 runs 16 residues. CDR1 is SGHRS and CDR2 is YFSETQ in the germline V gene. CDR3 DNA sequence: TGCGCCAGCAGCCAGACTACTAGCTCCCGACAGGACGAGCAGTACTTC. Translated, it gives CASSQTTSSRQDEQYF.

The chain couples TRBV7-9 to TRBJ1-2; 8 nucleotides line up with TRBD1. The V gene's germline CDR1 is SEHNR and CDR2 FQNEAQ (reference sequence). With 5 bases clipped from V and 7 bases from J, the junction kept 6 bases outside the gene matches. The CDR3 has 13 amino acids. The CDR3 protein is CASSQTGVRGYTF. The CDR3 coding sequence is TGTGCCAGCAGCCAGACAGGGGTTCGTGGCTACACCTTC.

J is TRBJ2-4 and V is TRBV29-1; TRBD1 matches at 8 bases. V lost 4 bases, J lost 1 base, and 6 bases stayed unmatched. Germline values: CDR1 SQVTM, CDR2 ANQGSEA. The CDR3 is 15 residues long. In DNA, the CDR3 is TGCAGCGTTGGTCTGGACAGGGAGGCCAAAAACATTCAGTACTTC. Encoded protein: CSVGLDREAKNIQYF.

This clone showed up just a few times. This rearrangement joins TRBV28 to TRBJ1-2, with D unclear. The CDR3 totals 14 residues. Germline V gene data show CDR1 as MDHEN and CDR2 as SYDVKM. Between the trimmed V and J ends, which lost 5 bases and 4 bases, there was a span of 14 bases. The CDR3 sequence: CASSTGNGGYGYTF. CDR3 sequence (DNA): TGTGCCAGCAGTACCGGGAACGGAGGCTATGGCTACACCTTC.

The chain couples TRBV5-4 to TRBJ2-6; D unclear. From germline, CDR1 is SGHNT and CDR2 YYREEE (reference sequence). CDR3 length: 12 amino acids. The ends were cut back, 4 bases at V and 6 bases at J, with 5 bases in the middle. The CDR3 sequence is CASSAAANVLTF. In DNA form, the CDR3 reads TGTGCCAGCAGCGCGGCGGCCAACGTCCTGACTTTC.

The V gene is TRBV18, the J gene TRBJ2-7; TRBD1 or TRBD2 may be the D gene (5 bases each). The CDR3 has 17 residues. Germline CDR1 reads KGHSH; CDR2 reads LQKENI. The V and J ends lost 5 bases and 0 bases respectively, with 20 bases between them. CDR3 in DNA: TGTGCCAGCTCATCGGGGCAACGACAGTCACTCTCCTACGAGCAGTACTTC. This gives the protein CASSSGQRQSLSYEQYF.

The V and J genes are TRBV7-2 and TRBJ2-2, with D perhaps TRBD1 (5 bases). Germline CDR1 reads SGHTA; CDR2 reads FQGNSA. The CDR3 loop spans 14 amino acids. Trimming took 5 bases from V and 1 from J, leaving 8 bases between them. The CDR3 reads CASSPGQNTGELFF. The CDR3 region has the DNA TGTGCCAGCAGCCCCGGACAGAACACCGGGGAGCTGTTTTTT.

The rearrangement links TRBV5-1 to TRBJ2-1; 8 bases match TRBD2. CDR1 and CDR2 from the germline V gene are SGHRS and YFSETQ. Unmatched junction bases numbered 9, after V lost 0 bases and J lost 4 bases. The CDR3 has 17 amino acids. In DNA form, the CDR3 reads TGCGCCAGCAGCTTGGAAGGGGCGGGGGGTTTTTACAATGAGCAGTTCTTC. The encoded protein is CASSLEGAGGFYNEQFF.

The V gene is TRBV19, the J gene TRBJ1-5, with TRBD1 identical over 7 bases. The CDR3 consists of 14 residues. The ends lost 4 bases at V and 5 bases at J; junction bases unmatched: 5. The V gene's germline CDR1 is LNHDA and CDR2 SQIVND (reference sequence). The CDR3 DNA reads TGTGCCAGTAGTACAACAGGGGTGCATCAGCCCCAGCATTTT. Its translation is CASSTTGVHQPQHF.

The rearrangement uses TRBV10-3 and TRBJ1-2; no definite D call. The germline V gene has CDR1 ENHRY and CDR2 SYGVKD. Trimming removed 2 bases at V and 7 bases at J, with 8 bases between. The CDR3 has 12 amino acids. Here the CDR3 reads CAISEVGGGYTF. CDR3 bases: TGTGCCATCAGTGAGGTCGGTGGTGGCTACACCTTC.

The CDR3 spells CASSETNTGELFF. CDR3 DNA sequence: TGTGCCAGCAGCGAAACGAACACCGGGGAGCTGTTTTTT. The chain recombines TRBV7-9 with TRBJ2-2; unclear D gene. The CDR3 totals 13 residues. The germline CDR1 and CDR2 sequences are SEHNR and FQNEAQ (reference sequence). The V gene lost 5 bases and the J gene lost 0 bases, with 4 bases spanning the gap.

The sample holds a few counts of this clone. The CDR3 bases are TGTGCCAGCAGCGTGGGGGCACTAGAGACCCAGTACTTC. This encodes CASSVGALETQYF. The J gene is TRBJ2-5, the V gene TRBV9; D is possibly TRBD1 (6 bases). Germline lookup yields CDR1 SGDLS and CDR2 YYNGEE. The ends were cut back, 2 bases at V and 4 bases at J, with 9 bases in the middle. This CDR3 is built from 13 residues.

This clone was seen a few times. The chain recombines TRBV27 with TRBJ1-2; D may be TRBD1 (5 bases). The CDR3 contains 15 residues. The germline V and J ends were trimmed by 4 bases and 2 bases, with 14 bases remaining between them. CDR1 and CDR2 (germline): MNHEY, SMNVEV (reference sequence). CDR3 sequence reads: CASSSPTWGNYGYTF. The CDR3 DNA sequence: TGTGCCAGCAGTTCGCCGACATGGGGGAACTATGGCTACACCTTC.

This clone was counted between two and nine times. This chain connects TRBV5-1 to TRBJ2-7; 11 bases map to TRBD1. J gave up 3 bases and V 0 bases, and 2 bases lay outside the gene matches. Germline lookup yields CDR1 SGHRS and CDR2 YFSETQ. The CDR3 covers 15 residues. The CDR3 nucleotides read TGCGCCAGCAGCTTGGAAGGGACAGGGGGCTACGAGCAGTACTTC. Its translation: CASSLEGTGGYEQYF.

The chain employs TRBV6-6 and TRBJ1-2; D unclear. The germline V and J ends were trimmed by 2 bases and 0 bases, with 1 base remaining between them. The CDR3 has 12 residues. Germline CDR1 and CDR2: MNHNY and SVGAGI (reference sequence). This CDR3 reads CASSYPNYGYTF. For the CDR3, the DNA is TGTGCCAGCAGTTACCCTAACTATGGCTACACCTTC.

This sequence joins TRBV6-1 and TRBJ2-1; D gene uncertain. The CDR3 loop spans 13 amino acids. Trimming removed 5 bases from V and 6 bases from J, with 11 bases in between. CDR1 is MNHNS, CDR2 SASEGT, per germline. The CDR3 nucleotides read TGTGCCAGCAGTAATCAGGTGGGCAATGAGCAGTTCTTC. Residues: CASSNQVGNEQFF.

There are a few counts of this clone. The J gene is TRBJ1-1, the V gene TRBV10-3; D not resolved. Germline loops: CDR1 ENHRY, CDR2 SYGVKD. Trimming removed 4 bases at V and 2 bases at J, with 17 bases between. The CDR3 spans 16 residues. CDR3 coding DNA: TGTGCCATCAGTGGAGAAGGGCTTCGTCCAAACACTGAAGCTTTCTTT. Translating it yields CAISGEGLRPNTEAFF.

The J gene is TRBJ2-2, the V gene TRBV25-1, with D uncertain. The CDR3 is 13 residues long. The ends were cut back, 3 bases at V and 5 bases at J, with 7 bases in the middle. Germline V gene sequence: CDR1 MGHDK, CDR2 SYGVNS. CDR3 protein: CASSDSLTGELFF. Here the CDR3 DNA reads TGTGCCAGCAGTGACTCCTTAACCGGGGAGCTGTTTTTT.

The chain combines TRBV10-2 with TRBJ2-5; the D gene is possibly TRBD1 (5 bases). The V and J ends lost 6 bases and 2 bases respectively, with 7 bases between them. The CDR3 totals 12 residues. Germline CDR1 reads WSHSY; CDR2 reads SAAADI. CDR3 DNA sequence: TGCGCCAGCAGGACAGATCAAGAGACCCAGTACTTC. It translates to CASRTDQETQYF.